A selection of T cell receptor beta chains follows, all from one sample in a study of T cells after yellow fever vaccination. TCRdb reprocessed the 5' RACE reads with MiXCR, giving one entry per CDR3 protein. The profile shows around 300,000 distinct CDR3 sequences, around 4.5% of them singletons. Sequenced here: PBMCs, sampled 15 days after the yellow fever booster vaccination. These receptors were obtained from a man aged 18 to 30 who received the YFV17D yellow fever vaccine. Both conserved end residues are part of each CDR3.

TRBJ2-7,TRBV25-1,CASSQPTAPKMYF
TRBJ2-7,TRBV7-7,CASSPDRDREQYF
TRBJ1-2,TRBV12-3/TRBV12-4,CASSLQGAIYGYTF
TRBJ1-5,TRBV19,CASKTTGVNNQPQHF
TRBJ1-2,TRBV7-6,CASSLLDRRPNYGYTF
TRBJ2-3,TRBV9,CASSVTAPSTDTQYF
TRBJ1-1,TRBV29-1,CSLRRDTEAFF
TRBJ2-1,TRBV29-1,CSVDDSGGGYEQFF
TRBJ1-5,TRBV7-2,CASSLGFQPQHF
TRBJ1-1,TRBV4-2,CASSQDALNTEAFF
TRBJ2-3,TRBV20-1,CSARRGRDGTDTQYF
TRBJ1-1,TRBV29-1,CSVGAGAEAFF
TRBJ2-2,TRBV20-1,CSARAGGGQSGELFF
TRBJ1-1,TRBV7-9,CASSLGTFAEAFF
TRBJ1-2,TRBV20-1,CSALAGGPRGYTF
TRBJ1-5,TRBV4-3,CASSQDNLAGGGRNQPQHF
TRBJ1-2,TRBV5-1,CASSLDPDYGYTF
TRBJ2-2,TRBV9,CASSGLVGGELFF
TRBJ1-2,TRBV4-3,CASSQDRTFIANYGYTF
TRBJ2-7,TRBV10-3,CANSGQGYEQYF
TRBJ1-2,TRBV10-3,CAILDNYGYTF
TRBJ2-5,TRBV28,CASSLGLGQGGEETQYF